This T cell receptor (beta chain) was profiled in a study of blood T cell repertoires in COVID-19. Across the study: T cells, B-cell-depleted T cells, or PBMCs supplied cDNA or gDNA.

Per the germline V gene, CDR1 is MNHEY and CDR2 is SVGEGT. This CDR3 spans 14 amino acids. The V gene lost 6 bases and the J gene lost 2 bases, with 13 bases spanning the gap. Clones were sequenced by immunoSEQ multiplex PCR, and TCRdb holds only the in-frame ones, with some missing. Among roughly 170,000 clones, around nine tenths were seen once, and the ten largest hold about 2.5%. The chain combines TRBV6-2 or TRBV6-3 with TRBJ1-1; a weak D match, TRBD1 (5 bases). This TCR was recovered from a man aged 40-55 years with active or convalescent COVID-19. The source material was peripheral blood. The CDR3, as DNA: TGTGCCAGCAGCTCGGGGGGACCAAACACTGAAGCTTTCTTT. This translates into CASSSGGPNTEAFF.